This T cell receptor (beta chain) was found in a study of T cell responses to AZD1222 COVID-19 vaccine. Study information: Second doses that came at about 4 or about 12 weeks were put together. Points from the study as a whole: Most donors were white British and more were female, and clonal diversity was possibly underestimated. Seropositive AZD1222 recipients at baseline numbered only six or seven.

In regard to this clone: No antigen is known for it.

CDR3 length: 14 residues. V was cut by 4 bases and J by 7 bases, with 13 bases left in between. Germline CDR1 and CDR2: LGHDT and YNNKEL (reference sequence). Profiling relied on immunoSEQ multiplex PCR, and the TCRdb table lists in-frame clones only, not all of them. The table lists roughly 100,000 clones, more than 70% of them singletons. The TCR comes from an adult in good health. Sequences were derived from peripheral blood, sampled on day 0 of AZD1222 vaccination. This rearrangement joins TRBV3-1 (or the pseudogene TRBV3-2) to TRBJ1-4, with D possibly TRBD1 on 5 matching bases. DNA of the CDR3: TGTGCCAGCAGCCTGGGGGTGATGGGTGAAAAACTGTTTTTT. Its translation is CASSLGVMGEKLFF.